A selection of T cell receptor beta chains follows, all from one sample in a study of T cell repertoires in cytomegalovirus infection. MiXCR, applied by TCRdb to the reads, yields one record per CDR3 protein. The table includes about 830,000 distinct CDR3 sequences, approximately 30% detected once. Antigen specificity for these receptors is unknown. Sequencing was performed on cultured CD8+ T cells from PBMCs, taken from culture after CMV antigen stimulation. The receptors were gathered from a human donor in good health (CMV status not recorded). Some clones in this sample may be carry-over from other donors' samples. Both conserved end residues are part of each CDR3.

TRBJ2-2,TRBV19,CASSIIITGELFF
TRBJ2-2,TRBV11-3,CASGGQGVNTGELFF
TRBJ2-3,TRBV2,CASRGSPDTQYF
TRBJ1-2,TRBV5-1,CASSPGEGGYGYTF
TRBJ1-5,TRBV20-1,CSATGHFSNQPQHF
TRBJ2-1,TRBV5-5,CASSQRRGDYNEQFF
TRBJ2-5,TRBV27,CASSLRGRYQETQYF
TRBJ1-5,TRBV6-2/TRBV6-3,CASSLNRWGSNQPQHF
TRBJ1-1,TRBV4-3,CASSQGGTWGQDTEAFF
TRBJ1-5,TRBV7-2,CASSYSQGLDQPQHF
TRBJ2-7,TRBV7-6,CASSLVRDRYEQYF
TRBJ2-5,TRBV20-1,CSARPGRQGTQYF
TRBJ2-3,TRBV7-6,CASSLRGHPSTDTQYF
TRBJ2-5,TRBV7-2,CASSLGGIGIWKTQYF
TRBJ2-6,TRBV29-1,CSVEDWAGESSGANVLTF
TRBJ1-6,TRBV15,CATSEEPLGDNSPLHF
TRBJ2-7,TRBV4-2,CASSQGPVLAGAYEQYF
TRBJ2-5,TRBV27,CASGRGQRETQYF
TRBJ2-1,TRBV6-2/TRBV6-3,CASSYGGGSGNEQFF
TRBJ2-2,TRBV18,CASSRGPGKRELFF
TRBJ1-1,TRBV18,CASSPDRQGGTEAFF
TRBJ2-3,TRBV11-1,CASSSGSGSLVGTDTQYF
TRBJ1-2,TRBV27,CASSSLDRGRDGYTF
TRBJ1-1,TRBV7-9,CASSLSGLQDTEAFF
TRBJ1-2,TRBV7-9,CASSARDSLLHTF
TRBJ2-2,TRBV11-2,CASSREHTGELFF
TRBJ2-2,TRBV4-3,CASSQLGSAGELFF
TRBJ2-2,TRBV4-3,CTSSQEPTGTANTGELFF
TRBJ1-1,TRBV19,CASSIEGHFTEAFF
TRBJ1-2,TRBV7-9,CASSPPDRQNYGYTF
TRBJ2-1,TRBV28,CASSSLVRQTLANEQFF